This T cell receptor beta chain came from a study of long-term antiretroviral therapy in people with HIV. Study results and limitations: An increase in diversity followed ART, yet levels stayed below transplant donor controls. Versus controls, repertoires in people with HIV had narrower CDR3 length ranges.

The authors ran the immunoSEQ assay, v3.0, at survey level. The data were produced by immunoSEQ multiplex PCR, yet TCRdb's version contains in-frame clones alone and is incomplete. The sample contains about 29,000 clones, more than 85% of which appear only once. In regard to this clone: Its antigen is currently unknown.

The CDR3 consists of 13 residues. The germline gives CDR1 SGHVS, CDR2 FQNEAQ. The V and J ends lost 0 bases and 5 bases respectively, with 7 bases between them. The input for sequencing was unsorted PBMCs, taken 6.2 years after starting antiretroviral therapy. The V call is TRBV7-8, the J call TRBJ1-1; D gene ambiguous. The sequence was collected from a man in his forties or fifties with HIV. The CDR3 protein is CASSLAGKTEAFF. CDR3 in DNA: TGTGCCAGCAGCTTAGCAGGGAAAACTGAAGCTTTCTTT.